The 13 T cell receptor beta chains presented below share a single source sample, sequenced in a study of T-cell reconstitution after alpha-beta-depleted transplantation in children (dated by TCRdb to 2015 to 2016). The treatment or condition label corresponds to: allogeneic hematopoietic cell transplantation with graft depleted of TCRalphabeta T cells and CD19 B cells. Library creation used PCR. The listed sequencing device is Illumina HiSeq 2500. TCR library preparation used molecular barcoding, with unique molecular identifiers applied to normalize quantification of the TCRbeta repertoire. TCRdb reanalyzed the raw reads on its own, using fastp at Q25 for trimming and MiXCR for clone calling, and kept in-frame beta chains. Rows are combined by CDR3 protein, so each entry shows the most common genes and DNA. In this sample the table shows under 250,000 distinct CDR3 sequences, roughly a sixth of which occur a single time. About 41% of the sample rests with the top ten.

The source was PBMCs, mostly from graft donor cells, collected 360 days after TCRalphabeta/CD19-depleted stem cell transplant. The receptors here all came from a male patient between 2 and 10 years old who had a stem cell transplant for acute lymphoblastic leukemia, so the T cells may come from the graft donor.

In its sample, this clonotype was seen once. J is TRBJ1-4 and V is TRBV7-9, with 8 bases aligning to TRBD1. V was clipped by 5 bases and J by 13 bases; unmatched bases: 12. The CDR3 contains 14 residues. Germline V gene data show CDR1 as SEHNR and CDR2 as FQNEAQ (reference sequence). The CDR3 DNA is TGTGCCAGCAGCGAGAACGTCCCAGACAGGGGACTGTTTTTT. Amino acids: CASSENVPDRGLFF. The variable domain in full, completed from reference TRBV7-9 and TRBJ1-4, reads DTGVSQNPRHKITKRGQNVTFRCDPISEHNRLYWYRQTLGQGPEFLTYFQNEAQLEKSRLLSDRFSAERPKGSFSTLEIQRTEQGDSAMYLCASSENVPDRGLFFGSGTQLSVL.

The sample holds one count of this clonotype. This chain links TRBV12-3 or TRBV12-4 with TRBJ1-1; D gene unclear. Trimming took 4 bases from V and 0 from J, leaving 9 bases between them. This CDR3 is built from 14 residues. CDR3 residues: CASSWPTVNTEAFF. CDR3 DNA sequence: TGTGCCAGCAGTTGGCCTACAGTGAACACTGAAGCTTTCTTT.

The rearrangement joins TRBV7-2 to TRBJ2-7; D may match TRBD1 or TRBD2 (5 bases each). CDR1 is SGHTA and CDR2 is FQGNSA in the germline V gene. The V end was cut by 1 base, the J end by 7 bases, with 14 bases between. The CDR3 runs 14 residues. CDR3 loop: CASSLVGPSGEQYF. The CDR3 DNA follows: TGTGCCAGCAGCTTAGTGGGACCTTCGGGGGAGCAGTACTTC.

CDR3 amino acids: CASSQTVDYEQYF. The CDR3, as DNA: TGTGCCAGCAGTCAAACCGTCGATTACGAGCAGTACTTC. This chain uses TRBV7-9 with TRBJ2-7, with D hard to call. The CDR3 is 13 residues long. CDR1 and CDR2 from the germline V gene are SEHNR and FQNEAQ (reference sequence). V dropped 6 bases and J dropped 4 bases, with 13 bases sitting between them.

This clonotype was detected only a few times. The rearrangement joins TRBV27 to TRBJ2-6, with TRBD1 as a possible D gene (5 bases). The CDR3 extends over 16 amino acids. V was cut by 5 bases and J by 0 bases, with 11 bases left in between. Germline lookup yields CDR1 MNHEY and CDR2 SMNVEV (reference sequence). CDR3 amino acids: CASSTRQFSGANVLTF. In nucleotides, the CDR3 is TGTGCCAGCAGTACGAGACAGTTCTCTGGGGCCAACGTCCTGACTTTC.

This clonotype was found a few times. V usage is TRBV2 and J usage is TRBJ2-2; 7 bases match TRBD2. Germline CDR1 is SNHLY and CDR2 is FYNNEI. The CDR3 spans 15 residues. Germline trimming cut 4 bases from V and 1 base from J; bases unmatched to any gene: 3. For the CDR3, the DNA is TGTGCCAGCAGTGGACTAGCTGGGAACACCGGGGAGCTGTTTTTT. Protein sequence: CASSGLAGNTGELFF.

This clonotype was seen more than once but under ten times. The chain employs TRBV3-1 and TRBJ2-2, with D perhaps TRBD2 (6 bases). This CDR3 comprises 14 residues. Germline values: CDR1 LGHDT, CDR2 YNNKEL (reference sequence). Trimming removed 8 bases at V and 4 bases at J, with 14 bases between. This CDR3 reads CASSRDSVTGELFF. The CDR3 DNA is TGTGCCAGCTCGAGGGACTCCGTCACCGGGGAGCTGTTTTTT.

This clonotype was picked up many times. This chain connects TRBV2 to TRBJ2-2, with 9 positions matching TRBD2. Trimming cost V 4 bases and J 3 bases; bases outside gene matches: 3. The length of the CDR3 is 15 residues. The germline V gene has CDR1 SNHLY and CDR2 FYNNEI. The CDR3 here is CASSVSGGDTGELFF. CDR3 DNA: TGTGCCAGCAGTGTTAGCGGGGGAGACACCGGGGAGCTGTTTTTT.

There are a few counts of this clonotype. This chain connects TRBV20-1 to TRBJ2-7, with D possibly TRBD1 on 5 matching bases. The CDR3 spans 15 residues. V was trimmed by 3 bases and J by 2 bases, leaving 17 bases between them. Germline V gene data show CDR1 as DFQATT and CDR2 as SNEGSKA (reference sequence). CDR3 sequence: CSASRQIQFPYEQYF. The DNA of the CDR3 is TGCAGTGCTAGTCGACAGATCCAATTTCCCTACGAGCAGTACTTC.

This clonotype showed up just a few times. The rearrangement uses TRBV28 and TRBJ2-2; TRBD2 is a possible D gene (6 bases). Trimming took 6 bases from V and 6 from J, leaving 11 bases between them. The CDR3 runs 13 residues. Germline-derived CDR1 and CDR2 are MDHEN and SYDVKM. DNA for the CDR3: TGTGCCAGCAGCCCCGGAGGGGCCGGGGAGCTGTTTTTT. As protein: CASSPGGAGELFF.

CDR3 loop: CASSMFWDTEAFF. CDR3 in DNA: TGTGCCAGCAGTATGTTTTGGGACACTGAAGCTTTCTTT. The chain links TRBV28 to TRBJ1-1; D gene ambiguous. V lost 5 bases and J 3 bases, leaving 10 bases between the germline ends. The CDR3 spans 13 residues. In germline, CDR1 is MDHEN, CDR2 SYDVKM. Full variable domain (missing parts from reference TRBV28 and TRBJ1-1): DVKVTQSSRYLVKRTGEKVFLECVQDMDHENMFWYRQDPGLGLRLIYFSYDVKMKEKGDIPEGYSVSREKKERFSLILESASTNQTSMYLCASSMFWDTEAFFGQGTRLTVV.

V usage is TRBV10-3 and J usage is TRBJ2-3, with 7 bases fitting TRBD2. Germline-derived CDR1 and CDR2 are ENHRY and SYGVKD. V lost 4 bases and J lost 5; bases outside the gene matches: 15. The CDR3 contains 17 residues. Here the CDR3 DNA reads TGTGCCATCAGTGGGATAGAACTAGCGCCTATGGGAGATACGCAGTATTTT. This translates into CAISGIELAPMGDTQYF.

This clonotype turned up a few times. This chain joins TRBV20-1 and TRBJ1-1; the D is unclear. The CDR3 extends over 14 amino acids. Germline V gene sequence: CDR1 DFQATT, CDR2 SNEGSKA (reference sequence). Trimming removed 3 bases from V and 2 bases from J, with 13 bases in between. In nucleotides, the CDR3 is TGCAGTGCTAGTTCAGTGGATTTTAACACTGAAGCTTTCTTT. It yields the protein CSASSVDFNTEAFF.